The count of the clone carrying this T cell receptor beta chain is one. MiXCR, applied by TCRdb to the 5' RACE reads, yields one record per CDR3 protein. The sample records roughly 55,000 distinct CDR3 sequences, approximately 25% being singletons. Germline loops: CDR1 SEHNR, CDR2 FQNEAQ (reference sequence). The CDR3 runs to 12 residues. V was shortened by 5 bases and J by 5 bases, with 9 bases between the two germline ends. The TCR was taken from a female donor with breast cancer. This chain links TRBV7-9 with TRBJ2-5; D gene ambiguous. Sequencing input: tumor-infiltrating naive CD4+ T cells sorted from the breast tumor. As to subset: naive CD4+ T cells, CD4+CD45RA+CD25-. CDR3 region: CASSVVVETQYF. The CDR3 DNA follows: TGTGCCAGCAGCGTCGTAGTGGAGACCCAGTACTTC.